This T cell receptor beta chain came from a study of blood T cell repertoires in COVID-19. V lost 1 base and J 0 bases, leaving 10 bases between the germline ends. This CDR3 spans 16 amino acids. Germline V gene data show CDR1 as SGHRS and CDR2 as YFSETQ. Some clones are missing from TCRdb's copy, which holds only in-frame ones; the method was immunoSEQ multiplex PCR. The data show a few hundred thousand clones, 75% to 90% seen once. This receptor was obtained from a woman between 18 and 29 years old with acute or convalescent COVID-19. Material for sequencing was peripheral blood. V usage is TRBV5-1 and J usage is TRBJ1-4, with D unresolved. CDR3 loop: CASSLSGRTTNEKLFF. The CDR3 nucleotides read TGCGCCAGCAGCTTGTCCGGGAGAACAACTAATGAAAAACTGTTTTTT.